Listed here are 8 T cell receptor beta chains from one sample, sequenced in a study of T cells in Graves' hyperthyroidism and ophthalmopathy. The CDR3 regions of TCR beta were amplified from RNA transcripts. The HTBI primer set was used in a first-round RT-PCR of the TCR CDR3. Using its own MiXCR run on the multiplex PCR reads, TCRdb lists one record per CDR3 protein. The sample lists about 640,000 distinct CDR3 sequences; 20% were seen once. Sequenced sample: blood. All receptors derive from a man aged 30 to 39 with Graves' ophthalmopathy.

The table lists this clonotype with a few counts. The chain has TRBV2 and TRBJ2-1; the D gene is possibly TRBD1 (6 bases). V was clipped by 6 bases and J by 7 bases, with 10 bases between them. This CDR3 region has 12 residues. From germline, CDR1 is SNHLY and CDR2 FYNNEI. The CDR3 nucleotides are TGTGCCAGCAGGGTAGGGGGTAATGAGCAGTTCTTC. It codes for CASRVGGNEQFF.

This clonotype was observed once. J is TRBJ2-7 and V is TRBV10-3; TRBD2 aligns across 12 bases. V lost 4 bases, J lost 6 bases, and 1 base stayed unmatched. The CDR3 consists of 13 residues. Germline V gene lookup returns CDR1 ENHRY and CDR2 SYGVKD. Here the CDR3 reads CAISGLAGVEQYF. CDR3 coding DNA: TGTGCCATCAGTGGACTAGCGGGAGTCGAGCAGTACTTC.

This clonotype was detected a few times. The chain couples TRBV20-1 to TRBJ1-5, with D unclear. Germline V gene lookup returns CDR1 DFQATT and CDR2 SNEGSKA (reference sequence). There are 12 residues in the CDR3. Trimming removed 2 bases from V and 4 bases from J, with 6 bases in between. The CDR3 sequence: CSARTENQPQHF. In DNA form, the CDR3 reads TGCAGTGCTAGAACCGAGAATCAGCCCCAGCATTTT.

This clonotype has only a few counts. The CDR3 ends on some other residue instead of the conserved phenylalanine or tryptophan, so this is likely a read error. V gene TRBV11-2 combines with J gene TRBJ2-1, with 10 bases matching TRBD2. Per germline, CDR1 SGHAT and CDR2 FQNNGV. This CDR3 spans 17 amino acids. Trimming cost V 0 bases and J 6 bases; bases outside gene matches: 8. CDR3 residues: CASSLDRLGLASNEQFL. Written as DNA, the CDR3 is TGTGCCAGCAGCTTAGACCGCTTGGGACTAGCGTCCAATGAGCAGTTCCTC.

This clonotype was counted ten times or more. This chain joins TRBV5-1 and TRBJ2-3; 10 bases map to TRBD1. The length of the CDR3 is 15 residues. J was trimmed by 4 bases and V by 3 bases; bases with no gene match: 5. CDR1 and CDR2 (germline): SGHRS, YFSETQ. This chain's CDR3 is CASSSGQGSSDTQYF. The DNA for the CDR3 is TGCGCCAGCAGCTCGGGACAGGGGAGTTCAGATACGCAGTATTTT.

The chain links TRBV7-9 to TRBJ2-1, with D maybe TRBD2 (6 bases). Germline loops: CDR1 SEHNR, CDR2 FQNEAQ (reference sequence). CDR3 length: 17 residues. Trimming took 3 bases from V and 7 from J, leaving 22 bases between them. DNA for the CDR3: TGTGCCAGCAGCTTCTCCTCCGGGACTCCCAAGGGGAATGAGCAGTTCTTC. Encoded protein: CASSFSSGTPKGNEQFF.

The gene calls are TRBV19 and TRBJ1-1, with 9 bases fitting TRBD1. This CDR3 has 16 residues. The germline gives CDR1 LNHDA, CDR2 SQIVND (reference sequence). With 6 bases clipped from V and 0 bases from J, the junction kept 8 bases outside the gene matches. CDR3 in amino acids: CASSRGQGLMNTEAFF. In DNA, the CDR3 is TGTGCCAGTAGCCGGGGACAGGGACTCATGAACACTGAAGCTTTCTTT.

This clonotype was recorded a few times. V usage is TRBV15 and J usage is TRBJ2-5; the D gene is possibly TRBD2 (6 bases). The CDR3 is 16 residues long. Deletions cut 1 base from V and 2 bases from J, with 14 bases between. Germline V gene sequence: CDR1 LNHNV, CDR2 YYDKDF (reference sequence). CDR3 nucleotides: TGTGCCACCAGCAGAGGGCTAGCGACACAACAAGAGACCCAGTACTTC. Its protein product is CATSRGLATQQETQYF.